This TCR beta chain emerged from a study of patients and donors after allogeneic stem cell transplantation (dated by TCRdb to about 2020). Concerning this clonotype itself: Its antigen target is currently unknown. No base quality information exists; no much larger clone differs at one position.

Libraries were constructed by RT-PCR. The instrument given in TCRdb is NextSeq 550. TCRdb reanalyzed the raw reads on its own, using fastp at Q25 for trimming and MiXCR for clone calling, and kept in-frame beta chains. Rows are unified per CDR3 protein, each entry keeping the most common DNA and genes. This sample holds tens of thousands of distinct CDR3 sequences; 48% were observed only once. The ten largest clones take up approximately 66% of the sample. The CDR3 holds 15 amino acids from the cysteine to the phenylalanine. Here the CDR3 DNA is all that survives: 45 bases in frame from base 1. V is cut back by 5 bases and J by 2 bases, with 7 bases in the junction unmatched. The germline V gene sets CDR1 to SGHTA and CDR2 to FQGNSA.

The sequenced material came from blood, either unsorted or a sorted T cell fraction (not recorded which). The sequence links TRBV7-2 to TRBJ1-2; 8 bases in the junction line up with TRBD1. This TCR was sampled from a human donor who was either an allogeneic HSCT recipient or a stem cell or donor lymphocyte infusion donor (not recorded which). It is not recorded whose cells these are; they may come from a transplant donor. The CDR3 region has the sequence CASSTGQGMNYGYTF. The sequenced DNA: TGTGCCAGCAGCACCGGACAGGGCATGAACTATGGCTACACCTTC. With all but the CDR3 taken from the reference TRBV7-2 and TRBJ1-2 genes, the full variable domain is: GAGVSQSPSNKVTEKGKDVELRCDPISGHTALYWYRQSLGQGLEFLIYFQGNSAPDKSGLPSDRFSAERTGGSVSTLTIQRTQQEDSAVYLCASSTGQGMNYGYTFGSGTRLTVV.